This T cell receptor (beta chain) was obtained from a study of blood T cell repertoires in COVID-19 (dated by TCRdb to the early 2020s). As for the study more broadly: Samples covering the acute and convalescent phases of COVID-19 were provided by collaborators in the United States, Italy and Spain. The prospective study material was composed of cDNA or gDNA derived from T cells, B-cell-depleted T cells, or PBMCs. The dataset comprised deeply sampled blood TCRbeta repertoires from subjects exposed to, actively infected with, or recovered from COVID-19. The repertoires were released in a freely available public database meant as a resource for research on the immune response to SARS-CoV-2. The samples were drawn from two sources: the first 160 participants of the ongoing ImmuneRACE study, and 1,254 subjects contributed by 6 global collaborators. A de-identified subject ID, COVID-19 status, age in years and sex were almost always included in the sample metadata. Where available, HLA class I and class II types were taken from metadata supplied by the sample provider and were not determined by assay-based typing.

The CDR3 contains 11 residues, cysteine and phenylalanine counted. The retained sequence is limited to the CDR3, 33 bases, with the frame set at the first base. Via the germline V gene, CDR1 is MDHEN and CDR2 SYDVKM. V and J lose 6 bases and 7 bases, and a span of 10 bases separates them. Each collaborating institution followed its own protocols to collect whole blood in K2EDTA tubes. For TCRbeta analysis, collaborator samples were shipped as frozen whole blood, as isolated PBMCs, or as DNA extracted from either sample type. Study-wide conclusions, independent of this receptor: How much clinical and demographic metadata was included differed by source and by participant, and the metadata was provided uncurated.

The immunoSEQ Assay, a bias-controlled multiplex PCR, was used to amplify TCRbeta CDR3 regions from genomic DNA. Turning to the authors' computational methods: Nucleated cell counts per sample were estimated from amplification of reference gene primers within the assay. To quantify the absolute abundance of each unique TCRbeta CDR3 rearrangement, sequence reads were collapsed and filtered. For each sample, productive Simpson clonality was calculated by taking the square root of Simpson's diversity index across productive rearrangements. Imported from immuneACCESS, the table was reduced by TCRdb to in-frame sequences with V and J called. These copies leave out some clones; in studies compared against another copy, an unresolved V gene accounts for under half, and the cause of the remainder is not known. Clonal size and the V and J genes are those of that table, whereas D and trimming came from the DNA. The table for this sample lists roughly 200,000 clones; about 93% of them were counted only once. The ten biggest clones cover around 0.53% of the sample.

Turning to this clone: The antigen it binds to is not known. No much larger clone is present one base from it, and per-base qualities are unavailable.

The sequence derives from a man aged 50 to 59 with acute or convalescent COVID-19. Rearrangement joined TRBV28 to TRBJ2-7; a tentative D match to TRBD2 spans 6 bases. The sample was peripheral blood. The sequenced DNA: TGTGCCAGCAGCGATCGGGAGGAGCAGTACTTC. This sequence encodes CASSDREEQYF.